These 26 T cell receptor beta chains came from one sample sequenced in a study of T cell changes during pregnancy in multiple sclerosis. Measured with immunoSEQ multiplex PCR; TCRdb has only the in-frame clones, and not every one. The profile shows around 15,000 clones, 84% of them singletons. The sample here was CD8+ T cells from peripheral blood mononuclear cells, taken in the second trimester of pregnancy. Every receptor here comes from a female donor in good health, enrolled as a control in a pregnancy study.

The V gene is TRBV7-9, the J gene TRBJ1-5; 10 bases are a match to TRBD1. Germline lookup yields CDR1 SEHNR and CDR2 FQNEAQ (reference sequence). The CDR3 is 14 amino acids. Trimming cost V 8 bases and J 1 base; bases outside gene matches: 2. CDR3 DNA sequence: TGTGCCAGCGCGGACAGGGGGAGCAATCAGCCCCAGCATTTT. Its protein is CASADRGSNQPQHF. Full variable domain (remainder filled in from reference TRBV7-9 and TRBJ1-5): DTGVSQNPRHKITKRGQNVTFRCDPISEHNRLYWYRQTLGQGPEFLTYFQNEAQLEKSRLLSDRFSAERPKGSFSTLEIQRTEQGDSAMYLCASADRGSNQPQHFGDGTRLSIL.

A single count supports this clone. The chain couples TRBV7-2 to TRBJ1-2; 12 bases are a match to TRBD1. The CDR3 is made up of 14 amino acids. Germline V gives CDR1 SGHTA, CDR2 FQGNSA. Trimming at V came to 5 bases and at J to 6 bases, leaving 4 bases not matched to a gene. The CDR3 coding sequence is TGTGCCAGCAGCCGGGGACAGGGGGCGCATGGCTACACCTTC. Translating gives CASSRGQGAHGYTF.

V gene TRBV12-5 combines with J gene TRBJ1-2; 10 bases fit TRBD1. V trimming: 7 bases; J trimming: 7 bases; junction bases outside the gene matches: 12. This CDR3 comprises 15 residues. Germline V gene data show CDR1 as LGHNT and CDR2 as FRNRAP. The CDR3 spells CASDGETGGLGGYTF. CDR3 bases: TGTGCTAGTGACGGGGAGACAGGGGGCTTGGGTGGCTACACCTTC.

The genes are TRBV28 and TRBJ2-1; no reliable D call. Trimming cost V 3 bases and J 4 bases, with 16 bases left between them. CDR1 is MDHEN and CDR2 is SYDVKM in the germline V gene. The CDR3 loop spans 16 amino acids. The CDR3 sequence is CASSFRVRGFYNEQFF. The DNA for the CDR3 is TGTGCCAGCAGTTTTCGGGTAAGAGGCTTTTACAATGAGCAGTTCTTC.

V is TRBV4-2 and J is TRBJ2-5, with a weak D call TRBD1 (7 bases). The CDR3 is made up of 15 amino acids. From germline, CDR1 is LGHNA and CDR2 YNFKEQ. V was trimmed by 0 bases and J by 1 base, leaving 9 bases between them. Written as DNA, the CDR3 is TGTGCCAGCAGCCAAGAGGAGGGGGCCCAAGAGACCCAGTACTTC. Amino acid sequence: CASSQEEGAQETQYF.

The chain links TRBV15 to TRBJ1-2, with TRBD1 identical over 8 bases. V was pared by 9 bases and J by 4 bases, with 10 bases of the junction left unmatched. Per germline, CDR1 LNHNV and CDR2 YYDKDF (reference sequence). The CDR3 extends over 14 amino acids. CDR3 bases: TGTGCCACTCGCCCCGGACAGGGACCCTATGGCTACACCTTC. Residues: CATRPGQGPYGYTF.

The chain recombines TRBV5-5 with TRBJ1-5; D may be TRBD1 (5 bases). Germline V CDR1 and CDR2: SGHKS, YYEKEE (reference sequence). V gave up 1 base and J gave up 6 bases, with 14 bases separating them. The CDR3 spans 15 residues. CDR3 sequence reads: CASSLKGLRSQPQHF. The CDR3, as DNA: TGTGCCAGCAGCTTGAAGGGGCTAAGGTCTCAGCCCCAGCATTTT.

The chain uses TRBV18 and TRBJ1-1; the D gene is possibly TRBD1 (6 bases). Trimming removed 0 bases from V and 2 bases from J, with 16 bases in between. The CDR3 is 17 amino acids. Germline V lookup: CDR1 KGHSH, CDR2 LQKENI. The CDR3 DNA sequence: TGTGCCAGCTCACCACCAGGGGGGGGCACGATAAACACTGAAGCTTTCTTT. Translation gives CASSPPGGGTINTEAFF.

This chain uses TRBV4-3 with TRBJ1-1; 7 nucleotides match TRBD1. V shed 0 bases and J 1 base; nucleotides not matched to a gene: 5. The CDR3 extends over 16 amino acids. Germline CDR1 reads LGHNA; CDR2 reads YSLEER. The CDR3, as DNA: TGCGCCAGCAGCCAAGAACAGGGGAGTCGGAACACTGAAGCTTTCTTT. Protein sequence: CASSQEQGSRNTEAFF.

The sample holds one count of this clone. The rearrangement uses TRBV28 and TRBJ2-5; TRBD2 agrees at 7 bases. CDR3 length equals 14 residues. Germline CDR1 is MDHEN and CDR2 is SYDVKM. V lost 5 bases to trimming and J lost 5 bases; unmatched junction nucleotides: 8. The CDR3 coding sequence is TGTGCCAGCAGTCCTCCGACTAGCAGCGAGACCCAGTACTTC. As protein: CASSPPTSSETQYF.

Turning to this clone: The same CDR3 also results from other DNA sequences found in this sample. J is TRBJ2-7 and V is TRBV7-6, with D perhaps TRBD2 (6 bases). Germline-derived CDR1 and CDR2 are SGHVS and FNYEAQ. The CDR3 is 15 residues long. Trimming shortened V by 5 bases and J by 0 bases, and 14 bases separated the two germline ends. CDR3 sequence reads: CASSLLGEDSYEQYF. CDR3 coding DNA: TGTGCCAGCAGCCTGCTGGGGGAGGACTCCTACGAGCAGTACTTC.

This clone has just one count. The CDR3 DNA reads as TGTGCCAGCAGCCGGGAGGTGACTGAAGCTTTCTTT. Translating it yields CASSREVTEAFF. This sequence joins TRBV5-5 and TRBJ1-1; D gene uncertain. Trimming stripped 4 bases from V and 5 bases from J, with 9 bases between. This CDR3 has 12 residues. Germline loops: CDR1 SGHKS, CDR2 YYEKEE (reference sequence).

This chain connects TRBV5-4 to TRBJ1-1; possible D gene TRBD1, 5 bases. From germline, CDR1 is SGHNT and CDR2 YYREEE (reference sequence). V dropped 3 bases and J dropped 6 bases, with 6 bases sitting between them. The CDR3 extends over 11 amino acids. The CDR3 spells CASSWGAEAFF. CDR3 bases: TGTGCCAGCAGCTGGGGGGCTGAAGCTTTCTTT.

The CDR3 coding sequence is TGTGCCACCAGCAGAGACCCGGCGGGCGAGCAGTACTTC. This sequence encodes CATSRDPAGEQYF. The chain uses TRBV15 and TRBJ2-7; tentative D call: TRBD2 (5 bases). Trimming cost V 0 bases and J 6 bases, with 9 bases left between them. The CDR3 spans 13 residues. CDR1 is LNHNV and CDR2 is YYDKDF in the germline V gene (reference sequence).

The chain employs TRBV5-5 and TRBJ2-1; D uncertain. This CDR3 is built from 15 residues. V was shortened by 5 bases and J by 0 bases, with 12 bases between the two germline ends. Germline lookup yields CDR1 SGHKS and CDR2 YYEKEE (reference sequence). CDR3 in DNA: TGTGCCAGCAGAACAGACCAGAGCTCCTACAATGAGCAGTTCTTC. Translating gives CASRTDQSSYNEQFF.

V is TRBV15 and J is TRBJ2-1; 10 nucleotides agree with TRBD2. The CDR3 sequence is 16 residues long. Trimming cost V 3 bases and J 2 bases; bases outside gene matches: 4. CDR1 and CDR2 (germline): LNHNV, YYDKDF (reference sequence). Written as DNA, the CDR3 is TGTGCCACCAGCAGCGTTAGCGGGGGGCCCTACAATGAGCAGTTCTTC. Amino acid sequence: CATSSVSGGPYNEQFF.

This clone appeared a single time. This sequence joins TRBV1 and TRBJ2-2; TRBD2 was called by the table and not checked on the DNA. TRBV1 is a known pseudogene. This CDR3 is built from 16 residues. The CDR3 bases are TGCACCAGCAGCCAAGATCACTGGTACCGCACCGGGGAGCTGTTTTTT. Translation: CTSSQDHWYRTGELFF.

The chain links TRBV10-2 to TRBJ2-5, with 12 bases aligning to TRBD1. The CDR3 is 15 amino acids. V shed 8 bases, J shed 5 bases, and the junction held 9 bases outside the gene matches. Germline CDR1 WSHSY, CDR2 SAAADI. The CDR3 loop is CASAGQGAPVETQYF. DNA of the CDR3: TGCGCCAGCGCGGGACAGGGGGCGCCCGTGGAGACCCAGTACTTC.

V gene TRBV9 combines with J gene TRBJ2-5; 10 bases are shared with TRBD1. Trimming at V came to 4 bases and at J to 2 bases, leaving 8 bases not matched to a gene. Germline V gene sequence: CDR1 SGDLS, CDR2 YYNGEE. CDR3 size: 16 residues. This CDR3 reads CASSSRDRGLQETQYF. CDR3 bases: TGTGCCAGCAGCTCCCGGGACAGGGGTTTACAAGAGACCCAGTACTTC.

The rearrangement uses TRBV27 and TRBJ2-7; 9 nucleotides align to TRBD1. The CDR3 runs 13 residues. The germline gives CDR1 MNHEY, CDR2 SMNVEV (reference sequence). V lost 8 bases and J lost 2; bases outside the gene matches: 4. Here the CDR3 DNA reads TGTGCCAGCGGGACAGGGATAACCTACGAGCAGTACTTC. Protein product: CASGTGITYEQYF.

This sequence joins TRBV7-2 and TRBJ1-4; 11 nucleotides align to TRBD1. V lost 4 bases and J lost 0; bases outside the gene matches: 1. The CDR3 runs to 16 residues. CDR1 is SGHTA, CDR2 FQGNSA, per germline. The CDR3 coding sequence is TGTGCCAGCAGCTCGGGACAGGGGGCAACTAATGAAAAACTGTTTTTT. The encoded protein is CASSSGQGATNEKLFF. The variable domain in full, with the rest retrieved from reference TRBV7-2 and TRBJ1-4, is GAGVSQSPSNKVTEKGKDVELRCDPISGHTALYWYRQSLGQGLEFLIYFQGNSAPDKSGLPSDRFSAERTGGSVSTLTIQRTQQEDSAVYLCASSSGQGATNEKLFFGSGTQLSVL.

This clone occurred a few times. The chain employs TRBV4-3 and TRBJ1-1; D unresolved. The germline gives CDR1 LGHNA, CDR2 YSLEER. Trimming removed 0 bases at V and 6 bases at J, with 14 bases between. This CDR3 region has 15 residues. This CDR3 reads CASSQERFALSEAFF. The CDR3 region has the DNA TGCGCCAGCAGCCAAGAGAGATTCGCCTTATCTGAAGCTTTCTTT.

The chain carries TRBV9 and TRBJ2-3, with TRBD2 identical over 8 bases. The CDR3 runs to 17 residues. The J segment lost 1 base and the V segment lost 2 bases, leaving 9 bases of the junction unmatched. The V gene's germline CDR1 is SGDLS and CDR2 YYNGEE. CDR3 in amino acids: CASSVSVGLDRTDTQYF. CDR3 bases: TGTGCCAGCAGCGTGAGTGTGGGACTAGACCGCACAGATACGCAGTATTTT. Full variable domain (rest looked up from reference TRBV9 and TRBJ2-3): DSGVTQTPKHLITATGQRVTLRCSPRSGDLSVYWYQQSLDQGLQFLIQYYNGEERAKGNILERFSAQQFPDLHSELNLSSLELGDSALYFCASSVSVGLDRTDTQYFGPGTRLTVL.

The rearrangement uses TRBV7-8 and TRBJ1-2; no clear D. The CDR3 length is 15 residues. Per the germline V gene, CDR1 is SGHVS and CDR2 is FQNEAQ. Trimming pared 6 bases from V and 5 bases from J, leaving 19 bases between. This chain's CDR3 is CASRKWAERLYGYTF. Here the CDR3 DNA reads TGTGCCAGCAGGAAATGGGCAGAAAGACTATATGGCTACACCTTC.

This chain uses TRBV19 with TRBJ2-3, with 11 bases aligning to TRBD2. V lost 4 bases to trimming and J lost 7 bases; unmatched junction nucleotides: 10. Germline V gives CDR1 LNHDA, CDR2 SQIVND (reference sequence). This CDR3 spans 16 amino acids. CDR3 DNA: TGTGCCAGTAGTACTTGGGCTAGCGGGGGGTTAAATACGCAGTATTTT. Amino acid sequence: CASSTWASGGLNTQYF.

This clone was seen a single time. The chain recombines TRBV11-2 with TRBJ2-2; TRBD2 matches 15 bases. V shed 6 bases and J 4 bases; nucleotides not matched to a gene: 6. Germline V gene lookup returns CDR1 SGHAT and CDR2 FQNNGV. The CDR3 is made up of 17 amino acids. The DNA for the CDR3 is TGTGCCAGCAGGAGGACTAGCGGGGGGGTATTCACCGGGGAGCTGTTTTTT. Protein product: CASRRTSGGVFTGELFF.